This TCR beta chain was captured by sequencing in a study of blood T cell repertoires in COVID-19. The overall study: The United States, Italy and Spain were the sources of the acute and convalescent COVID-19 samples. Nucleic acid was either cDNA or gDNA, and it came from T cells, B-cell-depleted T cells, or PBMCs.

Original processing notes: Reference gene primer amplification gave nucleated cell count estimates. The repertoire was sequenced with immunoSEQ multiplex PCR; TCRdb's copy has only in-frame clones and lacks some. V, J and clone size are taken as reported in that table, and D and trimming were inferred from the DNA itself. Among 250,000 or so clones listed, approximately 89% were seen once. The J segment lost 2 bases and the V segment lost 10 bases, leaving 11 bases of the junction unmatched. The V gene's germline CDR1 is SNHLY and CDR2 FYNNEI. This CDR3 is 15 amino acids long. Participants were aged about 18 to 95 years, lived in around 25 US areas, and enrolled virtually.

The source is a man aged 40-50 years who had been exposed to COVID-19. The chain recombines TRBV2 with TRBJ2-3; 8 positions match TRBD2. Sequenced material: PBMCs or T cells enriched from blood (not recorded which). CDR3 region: CAIPKRERDTDTQYF. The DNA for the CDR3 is TGTGCCATCCCCAAGCGGGAGCGAGACACAGATACGCAGTATTTT. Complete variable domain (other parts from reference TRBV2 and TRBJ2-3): EPEVTQTPSHQVTQMGQEVILRCVPISNHLYFYWYRQILGQKVEFLVSFYNNEISEKSEIFDDQFSVERPDGSNFTLKIRSTKLEDSAMYFCAIPKRERDTDTQYFGPGTRLTVL.